The 12 T cell receptor beta chains below all came from one sample that was sequenced in a study of shared clonotypes between healthy human individuals. Profiling relied on immunoSEQ multiplex PCR, and the TCRdb table lists in-frame clones only, not all of them. The data contain 2,100,000 or so clones, approximately 95% of them singletons. The specimen was naive CD4+ T cells sorted from blood. Subset noted: CD45RA+ positively selected. The receptors originated from a man in his late teens or twenties in good health.

The gene calls are TRBV28 and TRBJ1-2, with a tentative D call TRBD1 (6 bases). The germline V gene encodes CDR1 MDHEN and CDR2 SYDVKM. V was clipped by 7 bases and J by 4 bases, with 16 bases between them. This CDR3 is built from 14 residues. The CDR3 sequence: CASTQEGGLYGYTF. Written as DNA, the CDR3 is TGTGCCAGCACCCAGGAGGGGGGACTCTATGGCTACACCTTC.

The chain combines TRBV6-5 with TRBJ1-2, with 8 nucleotides matching TRBD1. The V segment lost 2 bases and the J segment 6 bases; nucleotides outside the gene matches: 8. Per the germline V gene, CDR1 is MNHEY and CDR2 is SVGAGI. This CDR3 region has 15 residues. The CDR3 DNA reads TGTGCCAGCAGTTACGCAGGGGGCCCCCCTGATGGCTACACCTTC. Protein sequence: CASSYAGGPPDGYTF.

The chain recombines TRBV27 with TRBJ1-4, with 9 bases lining up with TRBD1. The germline V gene has CDR1 MNHEY and CDR2 SMNVEV (reference sequence). With V trimmed by 4 bases and J by 8 bases, 14 bases remained unmatched. CDR3 length: 17 residues. CDR3 in amino acids: CASSSNPTGGVWEKLFF. The CDR3 region has the DNA TGTGCCAGCAGTTCAAACCCGACAGGGGGTGTATGGGAAAAACTGTTTTTT. Combining the CDR3 with reference TRBV27 and TRBJ1-4 gives the whole variable domain EAQVTQNPRYLITVTGKKLTVTCSQNMNHEYMSWYRQDPGLGLRQIYYSMNVEVTDKGDVPEGYKVSRKEKRNFPLILESPSPNQTSLYFCASSSNPTGGVWEKLFFGSGTQLSVL.

The chain is built from TRBV21-1 and TRBJ1-1; the table gives TRBD1 as D, unverified against the DNA. TRBV21-1 is a pseudogene locus. This CDR3 is 16 amino acids long. CDR3 residues: CASSKAVPGSNTEAFF. For the CDR3, the DNA is TGTGCCAGCAGCAAAGCTGTTCCAGGATCGAACACTGAAGCTTTCTTT.

V usage is TRBV4-1 and J usage is TRBJ1-2; 11 bases line up with TRBD1. With V trimmed by 6 bases and J by 12 bases, 15 bases remained unmatched. This CDR3 has 15 amino acids. Per the germline V gene, CDR1 is MGHRA and CDR2 is YSYEKL. CDR3 sequence: CASRDPGQGVLEHTF. The DNA of the CDR3 is TGCGCCAGCAGGGATCCGGGACAGGGGGTATTGGAGCACACCTTC.

The J gene is TRBJ1-5, the V gene TRBV19; no firm D call. This CDR3 comprises 12 residues. V lost 4 bases and J lost 3, with 4 bases in between. CDR1 and CDR2 from the germline V gene are LNHDA and SQIVND (reference sequence). This CDR3 is CASSRLNQPQHF. In DNA form, the CDR3 reads TGTGCCAGTAGTAGACTCAATCAGCCCCAGCATTTT.

V is TRBV5-6 and J is TRBJ2-7; D is perhaps TRBD2 (6 bases). Germline CDR1 reads SGHDT; CDR2 reads YYEEEE. V lost 0 bases and J 3 bases, leaving 16 bases between the germline ends. There are 16 residues in the CDR3. The DNA for the CDR3 is TGTGCCAGCAGCTTGGGATGGGACTCGACGCGCTACGAGCAGTACTTC. It codes for CASSLGWDSTRYEQYF.

The rearrangement uses TRBV28 and TRBJ2-7; 8 bases agree with TRBD2. The CDR3 covers 16 residues. Germline V gives CDR1 MDHEN, CDR2 SYDVKM. The trim removed 3 bases at V and 3 bases at J, leaving 10 bases unmatched. The CDR3 protein is CASSFEGLGGRYEQYF. The CDR3 DNA is TGTGCCAGCAGTTTTGAGGGACTAGGAGGGCGCTACGAGCAGTACTTC.

This CDR3 reads CASSRAGADNEQFF. The CDR3 nucleotides are TGTGCCAGTAGCCGAGCGGGAGCCGACAATGAGCAGTTCTTC. The rearrangement links TRBV19 to TRBJ2-1, with 8 bases that match TRBD2. J lost 5 bases, V lost 6 bases, and 6 bases had no gene match. Germline V gene data show CDR1 as LNHDA and CDR2 as SQIVND (reference sequence). The CDR3 sequence is 14 residues long.

The table lists this clone with a count of one. CDR3 sequence: CASSPNRAPNTGELFF. The CDR3 coding sequence is TGTGCCAGCTCACCAAACAGGGCACCGAACACCGGGGAGCTGTTTTTT. This sequence joins TRBV18 and TRBJ2-2; possible D gene TRBD1, 6 bases. The V gene's germline CDR1 is KGHSH and CDR2 LQKENI. The CDR3 runs 16 residues. The V and J ends lost 2 bases and 0 bases respectively, with 10 bases between them.

To note about this clone: The sample carries other DNA sequences with the same CDR3. V gene TRBV5-1 combines with J gene TRBJ1-1; no firm D call. Germline V lookup: CDR1 SGHRS, CDR2 YFSETQ. This CDR3 is built from 14 residues. Trimming pared 2 bases from V and 0 bases from J, leaving 8 bases between. The CDR3 reads CASSLRAVNTEAFF. CDR3 bases: TGCGCCAGCAGCTTAAGGGCAGTGAACACTGAAGCTTTCTTT.

The V call is TRBV30, the J call TRBJ2-7; the D is unclear. V was shortened by 5 bases and J by 3 bases, with 5 bases between the two germline ends. CDR3 length equals 10 residues. Germline lookup yields CDR1 GTSNPN and CDR2 SVGIG (reference sequence). CDR3 protein: CAWGDYEQYF. CDR3 in DNA: TGTGCCTGGGGGGACTACGAGCAGTACTTC.